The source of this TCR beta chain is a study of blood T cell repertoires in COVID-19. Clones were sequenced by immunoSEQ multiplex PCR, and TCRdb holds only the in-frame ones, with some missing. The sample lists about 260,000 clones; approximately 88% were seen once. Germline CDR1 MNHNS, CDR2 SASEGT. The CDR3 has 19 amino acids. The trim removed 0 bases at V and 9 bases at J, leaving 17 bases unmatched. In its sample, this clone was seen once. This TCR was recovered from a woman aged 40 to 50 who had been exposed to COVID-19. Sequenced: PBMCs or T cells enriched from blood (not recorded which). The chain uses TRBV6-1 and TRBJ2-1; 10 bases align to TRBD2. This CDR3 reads CASSEAATTRPAGGAEQFF. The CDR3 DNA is TGTGCCAGCAGTGAAGCAGCGACAACTAGGCCAGCGGGGGGGGCTGAGCAGTTCTTC.